The 28 T cell receptor beta chains listed next were all sequenced from one sample in a study of control samples from healthy donors and cancer patients. Sequenced by immunoSEQ multiplex PCR; TCRdb stores in-frame clones only, minus some. In the table there are 80,000 to 100,000 clones, 80% to 95% of which are singletons. Sequencing was done on a sample of blood. Every receptor here comes from a human donor in good health. The donor label of this sample is uncertain.

V usage is TRBV5-5 and J usage is TRBJ2-7, with D perhaps TRBD1 or TRBD2 (5 bases each). V lost 2 bases and J lost 2, with 14 bases in between. This CDR3 has 15 residues. In germline, CDR1 is SGHKS, CDR2 YYEKEE (reference sequence). For the CDR3, the DNA is TGTGCCAGCAGCTTAGAAGCAGGGAGCGCCTACGAGCAGTACTTC. The encoded protein is CASSLEAGSAYEQYF.

The chain carries TRBV4-1 and TRBJ2-6; D call uncertain. This CDR3 contains 17 residues. Germline V gene data show CDR1 as MGHRA and CDR2 as YSYEKL. The V gene lost 6 bases and the J gene lost 0 bases, with 15 bases spanning the gap. CDR3 residues: CASSLRPIVSGANVLTF. CDR3 nucleotides: TGCGCCAGCAGTTTGAGACCCATCGTCTCTGGGGCCAACGTCCTGACTTTC.

The CDR3 nucleotides are TGTGCCAGCCGCCGGGACAGGATCGGCGAGCAGTACTTC. It encodes CASRRDRIGEQYF. This chain uses TRBV7-8 with TRBJ2-7; 8 bases are shared with TRBD1. V shed 8 bases, J shed 6 bases, and the junction held 9 bases outside the gene matches. CDR3 size: 13 residues. The V gene's germline CDR1 is SGHVS and CDR2 FQNEAQ.

The gene calls are TRBV5-1 and TRBJ2-1, with TRBD1 as a possible D gene (6 bases). This CDR3 region has 13 residues. The germline V gene has CDR1 SGHRS and CDR2 YFSETQ. V shed 0 bases and J shed 6 bases, with 7 bases lying between them. CDR3 region: CASSLVGGNEQFF. In DNA, the CDR3 is TGCGCCAGCAGCTTGGTAGGGGGCAATGAGCAGTTCTTC.

This clone was detected only once. This sequence joins TRBV5-6 and TRBJ1-2, with a weak D call TRBD1 (5 bases). Germline lookup yields CDR1 SGHDT and CDR2 YYEEEE. Trimming removed 5 bases at V and 5 bases at J, with 13 bases between. The CDR3 length is 13 residues. In DNA, the CDR3 is TGTGCCAGCAGTTTCGGGACGGAATATGGCTACACCTTC. Translating gives CASSFGTEYGYTF.

The chain links TRBV28 to TRBJ2-1; TRBD1 aligns across 7 bases. The J segment lost 8 bases and the V segment lost 3 bases, leaving 10 bases of the junction unmatched. This CDR3 comprises 15 residues. Germline CDR1 MDHEN, CDR2 SYDVKM. CDR3 DNA: TGTGCCAGCAGTTTTGCAGGGGGTGTAGCCGATGAGCAGTTCTTC. Its protein product is CASSFAGGVADEQFF.

This chain uses TRBV28 with TRBJ2-1, with D maybe TRBD2 (6 bases). CDR3 length: 16 residues. Germline V gene lookup returns CDR1 MDHEN and CDR2 SYDVKM. Trimming removed 3 bases from V and 7 bases from J, with 19 bases in between. CDR3 sequence reads: CASSFRGRGKGNEQFF. The CDR3 DNA reads as TGTGCCAGCAGTTTTCGGGGTCGGGGGAAAGGAAATGAGCAGTTCTTC.

The V and J genes are TRBV6-5 and TRBJ2-5; 7 positions match TRBD2. The CDR3 has 12 residues. The J segment lost 1 base and the V segment lost 11 bases, leaving 4 bases of the junction unmatched. CDR1 is MNHEY and CDR2 is SVGAGI in the germline V gene. CDR3 region: CAGGGCQETQYF. CDR3 in DNA: TGTGCCGGCGGGGGTTGCCAAGAGACCCAGTACTTC.

The rearrangement links TRBV11-2 to TRBJ1-5, with a weak D call TRBD1 (5 bases). This CDR3 contains 15 residues. Germline loops: CDR1 SGHAT, CDR2 FQNNGV. V was shortened by 1 base and J by 2 bases, with 9 bases between the two germline ends. CDR3 loop: CASSLASGGNQPQHF. CDR3 nucleotide sequence: TGTGCCAGCAGCTTAGCATCGGGGGGCAATCAGCCCCAGCATTTT.

The J gene is TRBJ2-1, the V gene TRBV18; D is unresolved. Germline CDR1 and CDR2: KGHSH and LQKENI. This CDR3 is 12 amino acids long. Trimming removed 1 base at V and 10 bases at J, with 8 bases between. In DNA form, the CDR3 reads TGTGCCAGCTCACCACTCGGGTACGAGCAGTTCTTC. Its translation: CASSPLGYEQFF.

The chain couples TRBV7-2 to TRBJ1-2; 7 bases map to TRBD1. The J segment lost 8 bases and the V segment lost 4 bases, leaving 7 bases of the junction unmatched. The CDR3 totals 13 residues. CDR1 and CDR2 (germline): SGHTA, FQGNSA. The CDR3 DNA follows: TGTGCCAGCAGCTCCCGGACAGGTCAGGGCTACACCTTC. This encodes CASSSRTGQGYTF.

About this clone itself: This sample also contains other DNA sequences that code for the same CDR3. The J gene is TRBJ1-2, the V gene TRBV6-5; D not resolved. The CDR3 length is 14 residues. Germline V gene lookup returns CDR1 MNHEY and CDR2 SVGAGI. Trimming pared 0 bases from V and 0 bases from J, leaving 5 bases between. CDR3 sequence reads: CASSYSKTNYGYTF. The CDR3 DNA reads as TGTGCCAGCAGTTACTCGAAGACTAACTATGGCTACACCTTC.

This chain uses TRBV3-1 (or the pseudogene TRBV3-2) with TRBJ2-3; 11 bases align to TRBD1. This CDR3 spans 19 amino acids. Germline V gives CDR1 LGHDT, CDR2 YNNKEL (reference sequence). The trim removed 0 bases at V and 4 bases at J, leaving 12 bases unmatched. For the CDR3, the DNA is TGTGCCAGCAGCCAAGAGAGGCCTTACGGACAGGGGGCCTCAGATACGCAGTATTTT. It encodes CASSQERPYGQGASDTQYF.

V is TRBV7-8 and J is TRBJ2-1; 7 bases are a match to TRBD1. The CDR3 is 17 residues long. Germline-derived CDR1 and CDR2 are SGHVS and FQNEAQ. V shed 5 bases and J 1 base; nucleotides not matched to a gene: 11. The CDR3 sequence is CASSRPGQQRSYNEQFF. CDR3 DNA sequence: TGTGCCAGCAGCCGACCGGGACAGCAAAGATCCTACAATGAGCAGTTCTTC. Using reference TRBV7-8 and TRBJ2-1 for the parts outside the CDR3, the full variable domain is GAGVSQSPRYKVAKRGQDVALRCDPISGHVSLFWYQQALGQGPEFLTYFQNEAQLDKSGLPSDRFFAERPEGSVSTLKIQRTQQEDSAVYLCASSRPGQQRSYNEQFFGPGTRLTVL.

This rearrangement joins TRBV2 to TRBJ1-5; 7 bases match TRBD1. After removal of 7 bases from V and 3 bases from J, the junction contained 9 bases not matched to a gene. Germline CDR1 is SNHLY and CDR2 is FYNNEI. The CDR3 extends over 15 amino acids. The CDR3: CASMVGTAPNQPQHF. The CDR3 coding sequence is TGTGCCAGCATGGTAGGGACAGCTCCCAATCAGCCCCAGCATTTT.

CDR3 DNA: TGTGCCAGCAGCTTGGGATCCAGGGTGGAAGAGACCCAGTACTTC. The encoded protein is CASSLGSRVEETQYF. The chain combines TRBV5-5 with TRBJ2-5; tentatively, D is TRBD1 (5 bases). V lost 0 bases and J lost 3, with 12 bases in between. The germline CDR1 and CDR2 sequences are SGHKS and YYEKEE (reference sequence). This CDR3 is 15 amino acids long.

The chain links TRBV24-1 to TRBJ2-1; tentatively, D is TRBD2 (6 bases). The CDR3 spans 16 residues. Per the germline V gene, CDR1 is KGHDR and CDR2 is SFDVKD. Trimming pared 1 base from V and 8 bases from J, leaving 17 bases between. For the CDR3, the DNA is TGTGCCACCAGTGATTTCGGGACTGCTGCCATGGATGAGCAGTTCTTC. Its translation: CATSDFGTAAMDEQFF.

The V call is TRBV30, the J call TRBJ1-2, with 9 nucleotides matching TRBD1. This CDR3 region has 14 residues. The germline CDR1 and CDR2 sequences are GTSNPN and SVGIG (reference sequence). Trimming took 2 bases from V and 8 from J; bases not matched to a gene: 9. The CDR3: CAWSLTGTGTGYTF. CDR3 coding DNA: TGTGCCTGGAGTCTTACAGGGACAGGGACAGGCTACACCTTC.

This chain uses TRBV5-8 with TRBJ1-3, with unresolved D. Germline V CDR1 and CDR2: SGHTS, YDEGEE. Trimming shortened V by 4 bases and J by 4 bases, and 12 bases separated the two germline ends. The CDR3 consists of 14 residues. The CDR3 DNA reads as TGTGCCAGCAGCACTTGGACGGCGGGAAACACCATATATTTT. The encoded protein is CASSTWTAGNTIYF.

The genes are TRBV7-9 and TRBJ2-5, with D hard to call. V was shortened by 1 base and J by 0 bases, with 9 bases between the two germline ends. This CDR3 is built from 15 residues. CDR1 and CDR2 from the germline V gene are SEHNR and FQNEAQ (reference sequence). The CDR3 DNA reads TGTGCCAGCAGCTTAGGGGCAGGTAACCAAGAGACCCAGTACTTC. This translates into CASSLGAGNQETQYF.

In this sample, this clone turned up a few times. This chain joins TRBV7-3 and TRBJ1-5; the D is unclear. Germline loops: CDR1 SGHTA, CDR2 FQGTGA. The V and J ends lost 1 base and 0 bases respectively, with 1 base between them. The CDR3 length is 13 residues. Here the CDR3 DNA reads TGTGCCAGCAGCTTAAATAGCAATCAGCCCCAGCATTTT. Its protein product is CASSLNSNQPQHF.

The rearrangement joins TRBV6-1 to TRBJ2-1; 7 bases align to TRBD1. This CDR3 region has 16 residues. V was clipped by 3 bases and J by 7 bases; unmatched bases: 12. The V gene's germline CDR1 is MNHNS and CDR2 SASEGT. CDR3 coding DNA: TGTGCCAGCAGTGACCTGACAGGGTTCCAGGGGAATGAGCAGTTCTTC. Translated, it gives CASSDLTGFQGNEQFF.

The chain couples TRBV19 to TRBJ2-5; 7 nucleotides agree with TRBD1. With 6 bases clipped from V and 1 base from J, the junction kept 8 bases outside the gene matches. Germline-derived CDR1 and CDR2 are LNHDA and SQIVND (reference sequence). The CDR3 loop spans 15 amino acids. This chain's CDR3 is CASSRDRDPQETQYF. In DNA, the CDR3 is TGTGCCAGTAGCCGCGACAGGGATCCCCAAGAGACCCAGTACTTC.

J is TRBJ1-3 and V is TRBV4-2; tentatively, D is TRBD1 (5 bases). Per the germline V gene, CDR1 is LGHNA and CDR2 is YNFKEQ. The CDR3 has 18 residues. V shed 0 bases and J shed 4 bases, with 19 bases lying between them. The CDR3 reads CASSQEAQGHQIGNTIYF. The DNA of the CDR3 is TGTGCCAGCAGCCAAGAGGCCCAGGGTCACCAGATCGGAAACACCATATATTTT.

The chain has TRBV19 and TRBJ1-5; 7 bases align to TRBD1. The germline gives CDR1 LNHDA, CDR2 SQIVND (reference sequence). There are 16 residues in the CDR3. The ends lost 3 bases at V and 6 bases at J; junction bases unmatched: 11. The CDR3 region has the DNA TGTGCCAGTAGTATTGGCGTCAGGGGGGACGGTCAGCCCCAGCATTTT. Translating it yields CASSIGVRGDGQPQHF. The full variable domain, rest sourced from reference TRBV19 and TRBJ1-5, is DGGITQSPKYLFRKEGQNVTLSCEQNLNHDAMYWYRQDPGQGLRLIYYSQIVNDFQKGDIAEGYSVSREKKESFPLTVTSAQKNPTAFYLCASSIGVRGDGQPQHFGDGTRLSIL.

This clone was found once. The V call is TRBV3-1 (or the pseudogene TRBV3-2), the J call TRBJ2-1; no firm D call. Germline values: CDR1 LGHDT, CDR2 YNNKEL (reference sequence). The CDR3 length is 13 residues. Trimming took off 1 base at V and 5 bases at J, with 6 bases between the two ends. The CDR3 spells CASSQGGNNEQFF. The CDR3 DNA reads TGTGCCAGCAGCCAAGGGGGTAACAATGAGCAGTTCTTC.

The rearrangement joins TRBV11-2 to TRBJ1-5, with D unresolved. Trimming stripped 1 base from V and 7 bases from J, with 14 bases between. The CDR3 sequence is 15 residues long. In germline, CDR1 is SGHAT, CDR2 FQNNGV. The DNA for the CDR3 is TGTGCCAGCAGCTTAGGCCCCGACGGGTTCCAGCCCCAGCATTTT. Its protein product is CASSLGPDGFQPQHF.

V usage is TRBV5-1 and J usage is TRBJ1-1, with 9 bases aligning to TRBD1. CDR3 size: 16 residues. In germline, CDR1 is SGHRS, CDR2 YFSETQ. The V gene end was trimmed by 0 bases and the J gene end by 2 bases; junction bases not matched to a gene: 5. The CDR3 DNA reads as TGCGCCAGCAGCTTGGGACAGGGGGTAGGAAACACTGAAGCTTTCTTT. Amino acid sequence: CASSLGQGVGNTEAFF.